The 17 T cell receptor beta chains listed next were all sequenced from one sample in a study of blood T cell repertoires in COVID-19 (dated by TCRdb to between 2020 and 2021). The library was prepared using the immunoSEQ multiplex PCR assay. Entries here come from immuneACCESS through TCRdb and include only in-frame sequences with V and J called. Some clones fail to appear in such tables; in the studies checked, an unresolved V gene covers under half of the shortfall, and the cause of the remainder is unknown. This sample comprises tens of thousands of clones, approximately 90% of them detected only once. The ten top clones hold roughly 1.2% of the sample. Material: peripheral blood. These receptors came from a woman aged 60 to 75 with acute or convalescent COVID-19.

V usage is TRBV2 and J usage is TRBJ1-2; D remains ambiguous. V lost 7 bases to trimming and J lost 8 bases, with 20 bases between them. Germline CDR1 reads SNHLY; CDR2 reads FYNNEI. The CDR3 is made up of 14 amino acids. The CDR3 nucleotides are TGTGCCAGCACCCCCGGCGGGAATTATTACGGCTACACCTTC. Translated: CASTPGGNYYGYTF. Based on the CDR3 plus reference TRBV2 and TRBJ1-2, the full variable domain is EPEVTQTPSHQVTQMGQEVILRCVPISNHLYFYWYRQILGQKVEFLVSFYNNEISEKSEIFDDQFSVERPDGSNFTLKIRSTKLEDSAMYFCASTPGGNYYGYTFGSGTRLTVV.

In its sample, this clone was seen once. The gene calls are TRBV12-3 or TRBV12-4 and TRBJ1-2; 7 bases agree with TRBD1. V shed 6 bases, J shed 5 bases, and the junction held 3 bases outside the gene matches. This CDR3 comprises 12 residues. CDR3 nucleotides: TGTGCCAGCAGCCGGGACAGTTATGGCTACACCTTC. This gives the protein CASSRDSYGYTF.

The chain carries TRBV5-8 and TRBJ1-3; D is undetermined. With 0 bases removed from V and 0 bases from J, the gap between germline ends came to 7 bases. CDR3 size: 15 residues. The germline V gene encodes CDR1 SGHTS and CDR2 YDEGEE. The CDR3 region has the DNA TGTGCCAGCAGCTTGGGCCAGTCCTCTGGAAACACCATATATTTT. Amino acid sequence: CASSLGQSSGNTIYF.

V and J are TRBV2 and TRBJ1-1; possibly TRBD1 for D (5 bases). Trimming shortened V by 3 bases and J by 7 bases, and 12 bases separated the two germline ends. Germline CDR1 and CDR2: SNHLY and FYNNEI. The CDR3 is made up of 13 amino acids. CDR3 coding DNA: TGTGCCAGCAGTGAGGCTATGGGGGGTGAAGCTTTCTTT. Protein sequence: CASSEAMGGEAFF.

This chain joins TRBV21-1 and TRBJ2-3; TRBD2 is taken as the D call from the table, unchecked against the DNA. TRBV21-1 is designated a pseudogene. This CDR3 contains 16 residues. CDR3 in DNA: TGTGCCAGCAGCACTAGCGGGAGGGCCAGGCGGGAGAGGCAGTATTTT. Amino acid sequence: CASSTSGRARRERQYF.

This clone was detected a few times. The chain uses TRBV6-5 and TRBJ2-5; 10 bases map to TRBD2. Germline V gene sequence: CDR1 MNHEY, CDR2 SVGAGI. The CDR3 covers 13 residues. V shed 4 bases and J 4 bases; nucleotides not matched to a gene: 0. DNA of the CDR3: TGTGCCAGCAGTTTAGCGGGAGGAGAGACCCAGTACTTC. It encodes CASSLAGGETQYF.

J is TRBJ1-2 and V is TRBV12-3 or TRBV12-4, with a weak D call TRBD1 (6 bases). The CDR3 length is 13 residues. The germline V and J ends were trimmed by 4 bases and 4 bases, with 10 bases remaining between them. As DNA, the CDR3 is TGTGCCAGCAGTTCCCAGGGGTTCTATGGCTACACCTTC. Amino acids: CASSSQGFYGYTF.

The rearrangement links TRBV13 to TRBJ2-7; a possible D gene is TRBD2 (7 bases). The V end lost 4 bases, the J end lost 9 bases, and 25 bases lay between the germline ends. CDR1 PRHDT and CDR2 FYEKMQ come from the germline V gene (reference sequence). This CDR3 has 16 residues. The CDR3 DNA follows: TGTGCCAGCAGCTCTAGGCGATCGTGGGGGGGCGGCGGGCAGTACGTC. Protein: CASSSRRSWGGGGQYV.

The chain combines TRBV2 with TRBJ2-3, with a possible D match to TRBD2 (5 bases). Trimming removed 8 bases from V and 0 bases from J, with 6 bases in between. This CDR3 is built from 12 residues. The germline gives CDR1 SNHLY, CDR2 FYNNEI. CDR3 sequence reads: CASAGSTDTQYF. The DNA of the CDR3 is TGTGCCAGCGCGGGTAGCACAGATACGCAGTATTTT.

V and J are TRBV5-1 and TRBJ1-1; no firm D call. V lost 0 bases to trimming and J lost 4 bases, with 7 bases between them. The CDR3 extends over 13 amino acids. CDR1 and CDR2 from the germline V gene are SGHRS and YFSETQ. CDR3 DNA sequence: TGCGCCAGCAGCTTGGGTGGGAGCACTGAAGCTTTCTTT. Translation: CASSLGGSTEAFF.

V gene TRBV18 combines with J gene TRBJ1-2; 10 nucleotides agree with TRBD1. V was pared by 3 bases and J by 6 bases, with 4 bases of the junction left unmatched. The CDR3 is 14 amino acids. Per germline, CDR1 KGHSH and CDR2 LQKENI. The CDR3 region has the DNA TGTGCCAGCTCACCCGGGACAGGGGCTGATGGCTACACCTTC. This gives the protein CASSPGTGADGYTF.

This clone was observed a few times. V gene TRBV5-1 combines with J gene TRBJ1-3; weak D call: TRBD1 (5 bases). The CDR3 covers 14 residues. Per the germline V gene, CDR1 is SGHRS and CDR2 is YFSETQ. V was trimmed by 4 bases and J by 4 bases, leaving 12 bases between them. This CDR3 is CASSDGTLGNTIYF. The DNA of the CDR3 is TGCGCCAGCAGCGACGGGACTCTCGGAAACACCATATATTTT. Complete variable domain (other parts from reference TRBV5-1 and TRBJ1-3): KAGVTQTPRYLIKTRGQQVTLSCSPISGHRSVSWYQQTPGQGLQFLFEYFSETQRNKGNFPGRFSGRQFSNSRSEMNVSTLELGDSALYLCASSDGTLGNTIYFGEGSWLTVV.

CDR3 DNA: TGCGCCAGCAGCTTGGGTCAGGGTAAGAACACTGAAGCTTTCTTT. Amino acid sequence: CASSLGQGKNTEAFF. V and J are TRBV5-1 and TRBJ1-1; tentative D call: TRBD1 (5 bases). The CDR3 runs 15 residues. The germline V gene has CDR1 SGHRS and CDR2 YFSETQ. V dropped 0 bases and J dropped 1 base, with 10 bases sitting between them.

The gene calls are TRBV5-1 and TRBJ2-1; 8 bases match TRBD2. Losses at the gene ends were 3 bases for V and 3 bases for J; bases not matched to a gene: 14. CDR1 is SGHRS, CDR2 YFSETQ, per germline. The CDR3 loop spans 18 amino acids. CDR3 residues: CASSSRSLAAQLYNEQFF. The CDR3 region has the DNA TGCGCCAGCAGCTCCCGGTCACTAGCGGCACAACTCTACAATGAGCAGTTCTTC.

This clone showed up just once. The chain is built from TRBV20-1 and TRBJ1-2; 8 bases are shared with TRBD1. Germline CDR1 and CDR2: DFQATT and SNEGSKA (reference sequence). Trimming took 3 bases from V and 6 from J; bases not matched to a gene: 9. The CDR3 is 14 amino acids. CDR3 amino acids: CSASIPGGRDGYTF. The CDR3 bases are TGCAGTGCTAGTATTCCAGGGGGCAGAGATGGCTACACCTTC.

The gene calls are TRBV6-5 and TRBJ1-2; 9 bases map to TRBD1. The CDR3 totals 14 residues. Trimming cost V 5 bases and J 7 bases; bases outside gene matches: 8. Germline CDR1 and CDR2: MNHEY and SVGAGI. The CDR3 spells CASSPPGQGIGYTF. As DNA, the CDR3 is TGTGCCAGCAGTCCGCCGGGACAGGGTATTGGCTACACCTTC.

J is TRBJ2-3 and V is TRBV5-1, with D perhaps TRBD1 (6 bases). The V and J ends lost 2 bases and 4 bases respectively, with 11 bases between them. Germline values: CDR1 SGHRS, CDR2 YFSETQ. The CDR3 consists of 14 residues. CDR3 amino acids: CASSFWGRADTQYF. CDR3 bases: TGCGCCAGCAGCTTCTGGGGGCGGGCAGATACGCAGTATTTT.